This T cell receptor (beta chain) appears in the sequencing data of a study of blood T cell repertoires in COVID-19. Whole-study context: Researchers got acute and convalescent COVID-19 samples from the United States, Italy and Spain. Nucleic acid was either cDNA or gDNA, and it came from T cells, B-cell-depleted T cells, or PBMCs.

Trimming removed 0 bases from V and 2 bases from J, with 7 bases in between. The CDR3 contains 14 residues. The germline gives CDR1 MDHEN, CDR2 SYDVKM. Original processing notes: For nucleated cells, counts were estimated from reference gene primer amplification. The assay was immunoSEQ multiplex PCR, and TCRdb's table has in-frame clones only and misses some. V and J calls and clone size are those listed in that table; D and trimming were worked out from the DNA. The repertoire holds hundreds of thousands of clones, 82% seen once, with 9.5% to 15% in the top ten. This clonotype originated in a woman aged 55-69 years with active or convalescent COVID-19. This rearrangement joins TRBV28 to TRBJ1-1, with D uncertain. The sample consisted of peripheral blood. CDR3 DNA sequence: TGTGCCAGCAGTTTATGGTCAAAAAACACTGAAGCTTTCTTT. Amino acids: CASSLWSKNTEAFF.